What follows are 29 T cell receptor beta chains derived from one specimen sequenced in a study of multiple sclerosis patients with progressive multifocal leukoencephalopathy. The time point denotes: less than 7 months of natalizumab therapy. The assay was immunoSEQ multiplex PCR, and TCRdb's table has in-frame clones only and misses some. The table lists tens of thousands of clones, under 90% of them singletons. The specimen was PBMCs, collected from a patient treated with natalizumab. The receptors come from a human donor with multiple sclerosis.

V gene TRBV18 combines with J gene TRBJ2-7, with D possibly being TRBD2 (6 bases). Trimming cost V 0 bases and J 5 bases, with 23 bases left between them. This CDR3 is built from 18 residues. CDR1 and CDR2 (germline): KGHSH, LQKENI. CDR3 loop: CASSPPSSLGSFGNEQYF. CDR3 DNA sequence: TGTGCCAGCTCACCACCTTCGTCTCTCGGGAGTTTCGGGAACGAGCAGTACTTC.

This clone has only one observation. This sequence joins TRBV18 and TRBJ2-6; perhaps TRBD1 as D (5 bases). Germline V gene lookup returns CDR1 KGHSH and CDR2 LQKENI. The CDR3 loop spans 15 amino acids. The germline V and J ends were trimmed by 6 bases and 4 bases, with 13 bases remaining between them. The CDR3 spells CASSPQGGGANVLTF. CDR3 DNA sequence: TGTGCCAGCTCCCCTCAGGGCGGCGGGGCCAACGTCCTGACTTTC.

The rearrangement joins TRBV7-9 to TRBJ2-3, with a possible D match to TRBD1 (6 bases). Germline CDR1 and CDR2: SEHNR and FQNEAQ (reference sequence). The CDR3 spans 14 residues. V lost 5 bases and J 6 bases, leaving 15 bases between the germline ends. The CDR3 sequence: CASSPGQTWDTQYF. The DNA for the CDR3 is TGTGCCAGCAGCCCGGGACAAACTTGGGATACGCAGTATTTT.

The chain uses TRBV19 and TRBJ1-2; D not certain. From germline, CDR1 is LNHDA and CDR2 SQIVND (reference sequence). Trimming left V 1 base short and J 0 bases short, with 6 bases between. The CDR3 runs 14 residues. Here the CDR3 DNA reads TGTGCCAGTAGTATAGCTCATACTAACTATGGCTACACCTTC. Translated: CASSIAHTNYGYTF.

This chain joins TRBV6-5 and TRBJ2-1; 7 bases map to TRBD2. V was pared by 1 base and J by 7 bases, with 10 bases of the junction left unmatched. The CDR3 is made up of 16 amino acids. Germline V lookup: CDR1 MNHEY, CDR2 SVGAGI. In DNA, the CDR3 is TGTGCCAGCAGTTACTTCGGCGGGAGCGCGGGTAATGAGCAGTTCTTC. The encoded protein is CASSYFGGSAGNEQFF.

The V gene is TRBV29-1, the J gene TRBJ2-4; TRBD2 might be the D (6 bases). Germline CDR1 is SQVTM and CDR2 is ANQGSEA. V was pared by 3 bases and J by 16 bases, with 19 bases between. This CDR3 region has 12 residues. The chain's CDR3 is CSVEGSRRVRYF. Here the CDR3 DNA reads TGCAGCGTTGAGGGTAGCCGGAGGGTTAGATACTTC. Based on the CDR3 plus reference TRBV29-1 and TRBJ2-4, the full variable domain is SAVISQKPSRDICQRGTSLTIQCQVDSQVTMMFWYRQQPGQSLTLIATANQGSEATYESGFVIDKFPISRPNLTFSTLTVSNMSPEDSSIYLCSVEGSRRVRYFGAGTRLSVL.

J is TRBJ2-3 and V is TRBV15; no reliable D call. Deletions cut 1 base from V and 4 bases from J, with 3 bases between. Germline CDR1 reads LNHNV; CDR2 reads YYDKDF (reference sequence). The CDR3 loop spans 12 amino acids. CDR3 sequence reads: CATSRGPDTQYF. As DNA, the CDR3 is TGTGCCACCAGCAGAGGCCCAGATACGCAGTATTTT.

The rearrangement joins TRBV7-2 to TRBJ1-2; possibly TRBD1 for D (6 bases). V shed 6 bases and J shed 8 bases, with 16 bases lying between them. The V gene's germline CDR1 is SGHTA and CDR2 FQGNSA. This CDR3 region has 13 residues. The CDR3 coding sequence is TGTGCCAGCAGGAACGGGGGCAGATGGGGCTACACCTTC. It translates to CASRNGGRWGYTF. The complete variable domain, with remaining parts taken from reference TRBV7-2 and TRBJ1-2, reads GAGVSQSPSNKVTEKGKDVELRCDPISGHTALYWYRQSLGQGLEFLIYFQGNSAPDKSGLPSDRFSAERTGGSVSTLTIQRTQQEDSAVYLCASRNGGRWGYTFGSGTRLTVV.

The chain couples TRBV5-6 to TRBJ2-2; tentatively, D is TRBD2 (5 bases). Germline assignment: CDR1 SGHDT and CDR2 YYEEEE. The CDR3 loop spans 14 amino acids. The V end lost 4 bases, the J end lost 1 base, and 8 bases lay between the germline ends. The CDR3 DNA reads TGTGCCAGCAGCGAACTAGGGAACACCGGGGAGCTGTTTTTT. Its translation is CASSELGNTGELFF.

This rearrangement joins TRBV19 to TRBJ2-3, with a possible D match to TRBD2 (6 bases). Germline CDR1 LNHDA, CDR2 SQIVND (reference sequence). This CDR3 spans 14 amino acids. Deletions cut 8 bases from V and 0 bases from J, with 12 bases between. In DNA form, the CDR3 reads TGTGCCAGTTTCCCTCGGGGGAGCACAGATACGCAGTATTTT. This sequence encodes CASFPRGSTDTQYF.

The chain combines TRBV30 with TRBJ1-6, with a tentative D call TRBD1 (5 bases). The CDR3 contains 13 residues. CDR1 GTSNPN and CDR2 SVGIG come from the germline V gene (reference sequence). V lost 8 bases, J lost 5 bases, and 13 bases lay in between. CDR3 sequence reads: CAVEGKNNSPLHF. The CDR3, as DNA: TGTGCCGTTGAGGGGAAGAATAATTCACCCCTCCACTTT.

This sequence joins TRBV21-1 and TRBJ2-2. TRBV21-1 constitutes a pseudogene. This CDR3 is 15 amino acids long. The CDR3 protein is CASSKGESGRGELFF. CDR3 in DNA: TGTGCCAGCAGCAAAGGTGAGTCCGGGCGAGGGGAGCTGTTTTTT.

This rearrangement joins TRBV30 to TRBJ2-1; TRBD2 agrees at 10 bases. The CDR3 loop spans 14 amino acids. V lost 3 bases and J lost 9; bases outside the gene matches: 8. Germline lookup yields CDR1 GTSNPN and CDR2 SVGIG (reference sequence). CDR3 amino acids: CAWRPLAGVVEQFF. In DNA, the CDR3 is TGTGCCTGGAGGCCGCTAGCGGGAGTAGTTGAGCAGTTCTTC.

The chain has TRBV9 and TRBJ2-1, with D unclear. Trimming removed 0 bases at V and 0 bases at J, with 7 bases between. Germline loops: CDR1 SGDLS, CDR2 YYNGEE. This CDR3 is built from 15 residues. DNA of the CDR3: TGTGCCAGCAGCGTAGGTAGGAGCTCCTACAATGAGCAGTTCTTC. Its protein is CASSVGRSSYNEQFF.

This clone was counted a few times. The chain links TRBV6-4 to TRBJ2-1; 14 bases match TRBD2. Germline V lookup: CDR1 MRHNA, CDR2 SNTAGT. J lost 8 bases, V lost 3 bases, and 0 bases had no gene match. This CDR3 contains 14 residues. The DNA for the CDR3 is TGTGCCAGCAGTGAGGGACTAGCGGGAGATGAGCAGTTCTTC. This encodes CASSEGLAGDEQFF.

V is TRBV6-6 and J is TRBJ1-6; maybe TRBD1 (6 bases). Germline V lookup: CDR1 MNHNY, CDR2 SVGAGI (reference sequence). There are 16 residues in the CDR3. The V and J ends lost 2 bases and 13 bases respectively, with 21 bases between them. The CDR3 nucleotides are TGTGCCAGCAGTTACGGGCCTGGGGGGGCAGGAGTCCCCCTCCACTTT. Its translation is CASSYGPGGAGVPLHF.

The rearrangement uses TRBV7-2 and TRBJ2-7, with 8 bases matching TRBD1. The J segment lost 4 bases and the V segment lost 5 bases, leaving 7 bases of the junction unmatched. Germline V gene data show CDR1 as SGHTA and CDR2 as FQGNSA. CDR3 size: 14 residues. The CDR3 spells CASSQGARVYEQYF. In DNA form, the CDR3 reads TGTGCCAGCAGCCAGGGGGCGCGTGTGTACGAGCAGTACTTC. The full variable domain, completed using reference TRBV7-2 and TRBJ2-7, is GAGVSQSPSNKVTEKGKDVELRCDPISGHTALYWYRQSLGQGLEFLIYFQGNSAPDKSGLPSDRFSAERTGGSVSTLTIQRTQQEDSAVYLCASSQGARVYEQYFGPGTRLTVT.

The chain joins TRBV19 to TRBJ1-2; possible D gene TRBD1, 6 bases. This CDR3 has 14 residues. The V gene lost 6 bases and the J gene lost 8 bases, with 19 bases spanning the gap. Germline V lookup: CDR1 LNHDA, CDR2 SQIVND (reference sequence). The CDR3 loop reads CASRGMGGVEGYTF. The CDR3 nucleotides read TGTGCCAGTAGGGGCATGGGGGGCGTGGAAGGCTACACCTTC.

The chain couples TRBV30 to TRBJ1-2; 8 nucleotides match TRBD1. V shed 5 bases, J shed 6 bases, and the junction held 5 bases outside the gene matches. Germline CDR1 reads GTSNPN; CDR2 reads SVGIG (reference sequence). The CDR3 sequence is 12 residues long. The CDR3 DNA sequence: TGTGCCTGGGGGGACAGGTTTAATGGCTACACCTTC. Protein sequence: CAWGDRFNGYTF. Full variable domain (outside the CDR3, taken from reference TRBV30 and TRBJ1-2): SQTIHQWPATLVQPVGSPLSLECTVEGTSNPNLYWYRQAAGRGLQLLFYSVGIGQISSEVPQNLSASRPQDRQFILSSKKLLLSDSGFYLCAWGDRFNGYTFGSGTRLTVV.

The chain links TRBV10-3 to TRBJ1-1; no reliable D call. CDR1 is ENHRY and CDR2 is SYGVKD in the germline V gene. The V end lost 3 bases, the J end lost 4 bases, and 15 bases lay between the germline ends. This CDR3 spans 15 amino acids. The CDR3 DNA follows: TGTGCCATCAGTGAAAGAGGCTCGCAGGCCACTGAAGCTTTCTTT. Amino acid sequence: CAISERGSQATEAFF.

This rearrangement joins TRBV11-3 to TRBJ2-1, with D possibly called TRBD1 or TRBD2 (6 bases each). Germline V lookup: CDR1 SGHNT, CDR2 YENEEA. V was cut by 5 bases and J by 3 bases, with 11 bases left in between. This CDR3 has 14 amino acids. The CDR3 loop is CASSKGDFYNEQFF. CDR3 DNA sequence: TGTGCCAGCAGCAAGGGGGACTTCTACAATGAGCAGTTCTTC.

The chain couples TRBV11-2 to TRBJ1-1, with D unclear. Germline CDR1 is SGHAT and CDR2 is FQNNGV. The CDR3 consists of 11 residues. The V and J ends lost 6 bases and 4 bases respectively, with 6 bases between them. CDR3 in amino acids: CASSLGTEAFF. In DNA, the CDR3 is TGTGCCAGCAGTCTGGGCACTGAAGCTTTCTTT. The full variable domain, completed using reference TRBV11-2 and TRBJ1-1, is EAGVAQSPRYKIIEKRQSVAFWCNPISGHATLYWYQQILGQGPKLLIQFQNNGVVDDSQLPKDRFSAERLKGVDSTLKIQPAKLEDSAVYLCASSLGTEAFFGQGTRLTVV.

V usage is TRBV12-5 and J usage is TRBJ2-7, with TRBD1 identical over 8 bases. In germline, CDR1 is LGHNT, CDR2 FRNRAP. The trim removed 1 base at V and 4 bases at J, leaving 6 bases unmatched. This CDR3 is built from 15 residues. The CDR3 loop reads CASGLATGGGYEQYF. Here the CDR3 DNA reads TGTGCTAGTGGTTTGGCTACAGGGGGTGGTTACGAGCAGTACTTC.

The chain carries TRBV28 and TRBJ1-5; 7 nucleotides agree with TRBD1. The CDR3 consists of 13 residues. V lost 6 bases, J lost 6 bases, and 5 bases stayed unmatched. The germline CDR1 and CDR2 sequences are MDHEN and SYDVKM. This chain's CDR3 is CASREGAGQPQHF. The CDR3 DNA sequence: TGTGCCAGCAGGGAGGGGGCGGGTCAGCCCCAGCATTTT.

This clone has a handful of counts. The J gene is TRBJ1-1, the V gene TRBV18, with 8 bases fitting TRBD1. From germline, CDR1 is KGHSH and CDR2 LQKENI. V was pared by 3 bases and J by 5 bases, with 5 bases of the junction left unmatched. The CDR3 has 14 residues. This chain's CDR3 is CASSPAGGETEAFF. In DNA form, the CDR3 reads TGTGCCAGCTCACCTGCAGGGGGCGAAACTGAAGCTTTCTTT. Full variable domain (missing parts from reference TRBV18 and TRBJ1-1): NAGVMQNPRHLVRRRGQEARLRCSPMKGHSHVYWYRQLPEEGLKFMVYLQKENIIDESGMPKERFSAEFPKEGPSILRIQQVVRGDSAAYFCASSPAGGETEAFFGQGTRLTVV.

The chain is built from TRBV5-5 and TRBJ2-1; 12 bases agree with TRBD2. The CDR3 contains 15 residues. After removal of 2 bases from V and 7 bases from J, the junction contained 4 bases not matched to a gene. CDR1 is SGHKS and CDR2 is YYEKEE in the germline V gene (reference sequence). CDR3 residues: CASSLGLAGNNEQFF. CDR3 bases: TGTGCCAGCAGCTTAGGACTAGCGGGAAATAATGAGCAGTTCTTC.

The chain uses TRBV18 and TRBJ2-5; possibly TRBD1 for D (6 bases). The J call may be incorrect, as the DNA end agrees better with TRBJ2-7. The CDR3 contains 13 residues. The germline V gene has CDR1 KGHSH and CDR2 LQKENI. The CDR3 nucleotides are TGTGCCAGCTCACCAGGGGGCCCCTACGAGCAGTACTTC. Translation: CASSPGGPYEQYF.

The V call is TRBV9, the J call TRBJ1-2, with unresolved D. Germline-derived CDR1 and CDR2 are SGDLS and YYNGEE. The CDR3 contains 15 residues. The V gene lost 3 bases and the J gene lost 8 bases, with 20 bases spanning the gap. CDR3 loop: CASSALRPGGVGYTF. DNA for the CDR3: TGTGCCAGCAGCGCGCTTCGACCGGGCGGAGTCGGCTACACCTTC.

J is TRBJ2-3 and V is TRBV19; D perhaps matches TRBD2 (5 bases). V lost 9 bases and J lost 3, with 13 bases in between. The CDR3 consists of 13 residues. The V gene's germline CDR1 is LNHDA and CDR2 SQIVND (reference sequence). This chain's CDR3 is CASRPGSTDTQYF. For the CDR3, the DNA is TGTGCCAGCAGACCGGGGAGTACAGATACGCAGTATTTT.